Shown below are 22 T cell receptor beta chains from a single sample sequenced in a study of T-cell memory formation after mild COVID-19. In TCRdb, the 5' RACE reads were re-called with MiXCR into one record per CDR3 protein. In the table there are around 300,000 distinct CDR3 sequences, roughly 13% of which are singletons. Material for sequencing was PBMCs or a T cell subset sorted from them (not recorded which). The receptors originated from a man aged 18 to 30 who had mild COVID-19 (a few samples of this study predate the infection). Cell type and time point are not known.

This clonotype was counted at least ten times. This chain connects TRBV4-3 to TRBJ2-3; 8 bases match TRBD2. Trimming removed 4 bases from V and 5 bases from J; junction bases left unmatched: 5. CDR3 size: 14 residues. Germline lookup yields CDR1 LGHNA and CDR2 YSLEER. CDR3 residues: CASSRHRGGDTQYF. The CDR3 coding sequence is TGCGCCAGCAGCCGGCACCGGGGGGGAGATACGCAGTATTTT.

Ten or more counts support this clonotype. The chain recombines TRBV20-1 with TRBJ1-1, with a weak D call TRBD1 (6 bases). This CDR3 region has 15 residues. The germline CDR1 and CDR2 sequences are DFQATT and SNEGSKA (reference sequence). Trimming stripped 6 bases from V and 4 bases from J, with 21 bases between. In DNA form, the CDR3 reads TGCAGTGCCAGAACAACAACCAGGGGTCTCACTGAAGCTTTCTTT. This codes for CSARTTTRGLTEAFF.

This clonotype was observed a few times. The V and J genes are TRBV6-1 and TRBJ2-1; 8 bases agree with TRBD2. CDR1 MNHNS and CDR2 SASEGT come from the germline V gene. The CDR3 contains 14 residues. V gave up 6 bases and J gave up 10 bases; unmatched junction bases: 11. Here the CDR3 reads CASRTGTSLVEQFF. DNA of the CDR3: TGTGCCAGCAGAACCGGGACTAGTCTTGTCGAGCAGTTCTTC.

This clonotype was seen more than once but under ten times. V is TRBV18 and J is TRBJ2-5, with D unresolved. V was clipped by 2 bases and J by 1 base, with 8 bases between them. There are 14 residues in the CDR3. Looked up from germline, CDR1 is KGHSH and CDR2 is LQKENI. CDR3 sequence reads: CASSPDPIQETQYF. The CDR3 coding sequence is TGTGCCAGCTCACCAGATCCGATCCAAGAGACCCAGTACTTC.

CDR3 coding DNA: TGTGCCAGCAGCCAAGCGCGTGTAACTAATGAAAAACTGTTTTTT. Protein sequence: CASSQARVTNEKLFF. This rearrangement joins TRBV3-1 to TRBJ1-4; no reliable D call. The CDR3 contains 15 residues. CDR1 and CDR2 (germline): LGHDT, YNNKEL (reference sequence). V was shortened by 1 base and J by 1 base, with 7 bases between the two germline ends.

Worth noting for this clonotype: This may stem from a read error, because a much larger clone lies one nucleotide away. V gene TRBV7-9 combines with J gene TRBJ2-1; D ambiguous. The V gene lost 1 base and the J gene lost 9 bases, with 4 bases spanning the gap. The V gene's germline CDR1 is SEHNR and CDR2 FQNEAQ (reference sequence). This CDR3 region has 11 residues. The CDR3 sequence: CASSLDTEQFF. The CDR3, as DNA: TGTGCCAGCAGCTTAGACACTGAGCAGTTCTTC.

At least ten counts were recorded for this clonotype. The chain joins TRBV15 to TRBJ2-3, with a tentative D call TRBD2 (6 bases). Germline V CDR1 and CDR2: LNHNV, YYDKDF (reference sequence). V lost 0 bases and J lost 4, with 17 bases in between. The CDR3 sequence is 17 residues long. CDR3 amino acids: CATSRDGARRGPDTQYF. CDR3 sequence (DNA): TGTGCCACCAGCAGAGATGGGGCTAGGAGGGGCCCAGATACGCAGTATTTT.

The gene calls are TRBV12-3 or TRBV12-4 and TRBJ1-3; 7 nucleotides agree with TRBD1. V lost 2 bases and J lost 4; bases outside the gene matches: 8. The CDR3 has 16 residues. The CDR3 sequence: CASSLLLGGSGNTIYF. CDR3 nucleotides: TGTGCCAGCAGTTTACTACTAGGGGGCTCGGGAAACACCATATATTTT.

The chain links TRBV7-9 to TRBJ1-4; 10 nucleotides match TRBD1. Germline CDR1 and CDR2: SEHNR and FQNEAQ (reference sequence). V lost 7 bases, J lost 8 bases, and 7 bases stayed unmatched. The CDR3 is 14 amino acids. As DNA, the CDR3 is TGTGCCAGCACACAGACAGGGGGCAGGGAAAAACTGTTTTTT. This codes for CASTQTGGREKLFF.

This clonotype has more than one count but fewer than ten. CDR3: CASSIGGTNQPQHF. The CDR3 region has the DNA TGTGCCAGTAGTATCGGGGGTACCAATCAGCCCCAGCATTTT. The genes are TRBV19 and TRBJ1-5; D possibly corresponds to TRBD1 (5 bases). CDR3 length equals 14 residues. Trimming took 3 bases from V and 3 from J, leaving 9 bases between them. Germline-derived CDR1 and CDR2 are LNHDA and SQIVND (reference sequence).

The chain carries TRBV2 and TRBJ2-1; D might be TRBD1 (5 bases). Germline V lookup: CDR1 SNHLY, CDR2 FYNNEI. Between the trimmed V and J ends, which lost 4 bases and 2 bases, there was a span of 12 bases. The CDR3 has 15 residues. The chain's CDR3 is CASSAGQDPYNEQFF. The CDR3, as DNA: TGTGCCAGCAGTGCAGGGCAGGACCCCTACAATGAGCAGTTCTTC.

This clonotype has more than one count but fewer than ten. The rearrangement joins TRBV5-1 to TRBJ2-1; D may be TRBD1 (6 bases). Trimming cost V 4 bases and J 5 bases, with 16 bases left between them. The V gene's germline CDR1 is SGHRS and CDR2 YFSETQ. The CDR3 length is 15 residues. The CDR3 DNA reads TGCGCCAGCAGCCCTACAGGGCTGAGCAACAATGAGCAGTTCTTC. Protein: CASSPTGLSNNEQFF.

This clonotype appeared a few times. The gene calls are TRBV11-2 and TRBJ2-4, with TRBD1 identical over 9 bases. This CDR3 is built from 17 residues. CDR1 is SGHAT, CDR2 FQNNGV, per germline. The V segment lost 1 base and the J segment 3 bases; nucleotides outside the gene matches: 7. CDR3 amino acids: CASSLVRTGVDKNIQYF. CDR3 sequence (DNA): TGTGCCAGCAGCTTAGTTCGGACAGGGGTTGACAAAAACATTCAGTACTTC.

The chain has TRBV7-2 and TRBJ1-2, with D possibly being TRBD1 (6 bases). The CDR3 consists of 15 residues. Germline V gene data show CDR1 as SGHTA and CDR2 as FQGNSA. The ends were cut back, 4 bases at V and 8 bases at J, with 20 bases in the middle. The CDR3, as DNA: TGTGCCAGCAGCTCTCCATCCCGGGGGGCTCTGGGCTACACCTTC. Translated: CASSSPSRGALGYTF.

This clonotype has ten or more counts. This rearrangement joins TRBV5-5 to TRBJ2-3, with D perhaps TRBD2 (6 bases). V lost 3 bases, J lost 4 bases, and 18 bases lay in between. This CDR3 contains 16 residues. Germline CDR1 and CDR2: SGHKS and YYEKEE (reference sequence). DNA of the CDR3: TGTGCCAGCAGCTGGAGGGGCCTAGCGTGGTCAGATACGCAGTATTTT. It yields the protein CASSWRGLAWSDTQYF.

This chain uses TRBV29-1 with TRBJ2-7; D is possibly TRBD1 (9 bases). Trimming took 6 bases from V and 4 from J, leaving 19 bases between them. This CDR3 region has 14 residues. CDR1 SQVTM and CDR2 ANQGSEA come from the germline V gene. The CDR3 sequence is CSVLGGDRVYEQYF. The CDR3, as DNA: TGCAGCGTCCTCGGGGGGGACAGGGTGTACGAGCAGTACTTC.

The chain employs TRBV20-1 and TRBJ2-5; no firm D call. CDR3 length equals 14 residues. Germline V lookup: CDR1 DFQATT, CDR2 SNEGSKA (reference sequence). V was trimmed by 6 bases and J by 5 bases, leaving 19 bases between them. Here the CDR3 reads CSAQDVSIRETQYF. As DNA, the CDR3 is TGCAGTGCCCAGGACGTGTCAATTCGCGAGACCCAGTACTTC.

The sample holds many counts of this clonotype. The chain joins TRBV11-2 to TRBJ1-1; D possibly corresponds to TRBD1 (5 bases). Trimming cost V 4 bases and J 4 bases, with 13 bases left between them. CDR3 length: 14 amino acids. Germline V CDR1 and CDR2: SGHAT, FQNNGV. The CDR3 loop is CASSSNGGGTEAFF. DNA of the CDR3: TGTGCCAGCAGCTCAAACGGGGGGGGCACTGAAGCTTTCTTT.

This clonotype occurred a few times. The J gene is TRBJ2-7, the V gene TRBV4-1; D gene ambiguous. Per germline, CDR1 MGHRA and CDR2 YSYEKL. Trimming pared 0 bases from V and 0 bases from J, leaving 15 bases between. There are 17 residues in the CDR3. CDR3 bases: TGCGCCAGCAGCCAAGATGGTCCCCCTAGGGTCTCCTACGAGCAGTACTTC. Translated, it gives CASSQDGPPRVSYEQYF.

This chain uses TRBV12-3 or TRBV12-4 with TRBJ2-7, with D possibly TRBD1 on 6 matching bases. Trimming stripped 2 bases from V and 6 bases from J, with 14 bases between. The CDR3 length is 14 residues. The CDR3 is CASSLWEQGAEQYF. The CDR3, as DNA: TGTGCCAGCAGTTTATGGGAACAGGGCGCCGAGCAGTACTTC.

This rearrangement joins TRBV10-1 to TRBJ2-7, with 9 bases lining up with TRBD1. Germline values: CDR1 WNHNN, CDR2 SYGVQD (reference sequence). The V segment lost 0 bases and the J segment 1 base; nucleotides outside the gene matches: 4. CDR3 length: 16 residues. The CDR3 loop is CASSESKGQGSYEQYV. The CDR3 nucleotides read TGCGCCAGCAGTGAGTCGAAGGGACAGGGATCCTACGAGCAGTACGTC.

The CDR3: CASSWTSVTHSYEQYF. The DNA of the CDR3 is TGCGCCAGCAGCTGGACCTCCGTGACCCACTCCTACGAGCAGTACTTC. The chain links TRBV5-1 to TRBJ2-7; D unclear. The germline CDR1 and CDR2 sequences are SGHRS and YFSETQ. The CDR3 has 16 amino acids. V was cut by 3 bases and J by 0 bases, with 16 bases left in between.